These T cell receptor beta chains were read from a single sample in a study of cytotoxic CD8 clonotypes in ibrutinib-treated CLL. Profiled with immunoSEQ multiplex PCR; TCRdb holds only in-frame clones, not every one. Found here are some 200,000 clones, more than 75% of them singletons; the top ten hold 11%. Sequences were derived from PBMCs, sampled after 12 months of ibrutinib treatment. The receptors come from a human donor with chronic lymphocytic leukemia. CDR3s include the opening cysteine and the closing phenylalanine or tryptophan. The order of the fields is clone size, V gene, J gene, CDR3 length, D gene, CDR3 protein, CDR3 DNA. The D gene is left open where the match is weak. Expanded clones are given a class, and other clones once, few, many or no size at all.

.	TRBV10-2	TRBJ2-7	13	.	CASSDQGLDEQYF	TGCGCCAGCAGTGATCAGGGTTTAGACGAGCAGTACTTC
.	TRBV5-1	TRBJ2-5	15	TRBD2	CASKIRTSGEETQYF	TGCGCCAGCAAAATCCGGACTAGCGGAGAAGAGACCCAGTACTTC
.	TRBV27	TRBJ1-1	16	.	CASSLSRSRRVTEAFF	TGTGCCAGCAGTTTATCCAGATCGAGGAGAGTGACTGAAGCTTTCTTT
.	TRBV6-5	TRBJ2-6	14	.	CASRPQGMANVLTF	TGTGCCAGCAGGCCACAGGGTATGGCCAACGTCCTGACTTTC
.	TRBV5-1	TRBJ1-2	14	TRBD1	CASSLEGTGTGYTF	TGCGCCAGCAGCTTGGAAGGGACAGGGACTGGCTACACCTTC
.	TRBV4-2	TRBJ1-6	16	.	CASSQDFAGSTSPLHF	TGTGCCAGCAGCCAAGATTTCGCAGGAAGCACGTCACCCCTCCACTTT
few	TRBV18	TRBJ2-3	15	.	CASSPVSPKADTQYF	TGTGCCAGCTCACCAGTCTCACCGAAGGCAGATACGCAGTATTTT
.	TRBV28	TRBJ2-6	12	.	CASSSMGGVLTF	TGTGCCAGCAGTTCCATGGGGGGCGTCCTGACTTTC
.	TRBV5-8	TRBJ2-1	12	.	CASSLLAEGQFF	TGTGCCAGCAGCTTATTGGCGGAAGGGCAGTTCTTC
.	TRBV4-2	TRBJ2-2	16	TRBD1	CASSQDGTGGTGELFF	TGTGCCAGCAGCCAAGATGGGACAGGGGGGACCGGGGAGCTGTTTTTT
.	TRBV15	TRBJ2-2	19	.	CATSGEYFPGRKATGELFF	TGTGCCACCAGCGGAGAGTATTTCCCAGGTCGGAAGGCGACCGGGGAGCTGTTTTTT
.	TRBV9	TRBJ2-4	14	TRBD1	CASTSSGTENIQYF	TGTGCCAGCACTTCCTCCGGGACAGAAAACATTCAGTACTTC
.	TRBV15	TRBJ2-7	14	.	CATSRVSGSNEQYF	TGTGCCACCAGCAGAGTATCGGGTTCCAACGAGCAGTACTTC
once	TRBV19	TRBJ2-3	15	.	CASSKDGRGADTQYF	TGTGCCAGTAGTAAGGACGGGAGAGGGGCAGATACGCAGTATTTT
.	TRBV6-1	TRBJ1-2	14	.	CASSPGLGLYGYTF	TGTGCCAGCAGTCCGGGCCTGGGGCTCTATGGCTACACCTTC
.	TRBV7-2	TRBJ2-7	14	.	CASSFYRTEVEQYF	TGTGCCAGCAGCTTTTATCGGACGGAGGTCGAGCAGTACTTC
.	TRBV6-5	TRBJ2-3	14	.	CASSYVLGADTQYF	TGTGCCAGCAGTTACGTACTGGGGGCAGATACGCAGTATTTT
.	TRBV9	TRBJ1-2	16	.	CASSVGQAVATHGYTF	TGTGCCAGCAGCGTTGGGCAGGCGGTAGCTACCCATGGCTACACCTTC